This is a list of T cell receptor beta chains from one sample in a study of blood T cell repertoires in COVID-19. Data came from immunoSEQ multiplex PCR; TCRdb stores just in-frame clones and leaves some out. The sample carries 100,000 or so clones, more than 85% recorded once. The sequenced material came from peripheral blood. These receptors were taken from a man in his forties or fifties with active or convalescent COVID-19. CDR3s include the opening cysteine and the closing phenylalanine or tryptophan. A D gene is named only where the DNA matches it firmly.

v_gene	d_gene	j_gene	CDR3aa	CDR3nt
TRBV6-1	NA	TRBJ1-3	CASSEQGSGNTIYF	TGTGCCAGCAGTGAGCAGGGGTCTGGAAACACCATATATTTT
TRBV7-6	NA	TRBJ2-7	CASSLGGHSSYEQYF	TGTGCCAGCAGCTTAGGGGGACATTCCTCCTACGAGCAGTACTTC
TRBV10-3	NA	TRBJ1-1	CAISVKTGNTEAFF	TGTGCCATCAGTGTTAAAACAGGGAACACTGAAGCTTTCTTT
TRBV5-8	NA	TRBJ1-6	CASSFLEGGGNSPLHF	TGTGCCAGCAGCTTTTTGGAGGGTGGAGGTAATTCACCCCTCCACTTT
TRBV30	TRBD1	TRBJ2-5	CAWSVPRGPQETQYF	TGTGCCTGGAGTGTACCGAGGGGGCCCCAAGAGACCCAGTACTTC
TRBV5-1	TRBD1	TRBJ1-4	CASRLEGAGEKLFF	TGCGCCAGCAGGTTGGAGGGGGCCGGTGAAAAACTGTTTTTT
TRBV6-5	TRBD1	TRBJ1-1	CASRKGTGIRTEAFF	TGTGCCAGCAGGAAGGGGACAGGCATACGAACTGAAGCTTTCTTT
TRBV5-1	TRBD1	TRBJ2-3	CASSLEGATDTQYF	TGCGCCAGCAGCTTAGAGGGGGCCACAGATACGCAGTATTTT
TRBV11-2	NA	TRBJ2-2	CASSLGGVNTGELFF	TGTGCCAGCAGCTTAGGCGGGGTGAACACCGGGGAGCTGTTTTTT
TRBV6-4	NA	TRBJ1-3	CASSDKTYFSGNTIYF	TGTGCCAGCAGTGACAAAACTTACTTCTCTGGAAACACCATATATTTT
TRBV6-5	NA	TRBJ1-1	CASSLEDSNTEAFF	TGTGCCAGCAGTCTAGAAGACAGCAACACTGAAGCTTTCTTT
TRBV24-1	TRBD1	TRBJ1-4	CATSTGTGVQGNEKLFF	TGTGCCACCAGTACCGGGACAGGGGTTCAGGGTAATGAAAAACTGTTTTTT
TRBV20-1	NA	TRBJ1-6	CSASGGSPLHF	TGCAGTGCTAGCGGGGGATCACCCCTCCACTTT
TRBV6-5	TRBD1	TRBJ1-2	CASSYSTGGSEGYTF	TGTGCCAGCAGTTACTCGACAGGGGGTAGTGAGGGCTACACCTTC